This T cell receptor beta chain is drawn from a study of early T cells in non-severe SARS-CoV-2 infection (dated by TCRdb to about 2021). With respect to the entire study: Bulk RNA from unsorted whole blood was used for TCR sequencing, so alpha and beta chains could not be paired.

A case-control design nested within a healthcare worker cohort in London, UK, was used, with weekly nasopharyngeal swab PCR tests and blood sampling performed. Healthcare workers were recruited during the week of the UK lockdown, between 23 and 31 March 2020, and followed weekly for up to roughly 15 weeks. There are many counts of this clonotype. There is no known antigen for this receptor. No base qualities exist here, and no much larger clone lies one base off it. The library was made by 5' RACE. Instrument used: NextSeq 500. To correct for sequencing error and PCR bias, the TCR library protocol tagged individual cDNA molecules with unique molecular identifiers. Both TCR alpha and beta chains were sequenced, and tight co-correlation was observed between alpha and beta sequence abundances in each sample. In the authors' own workflow: Decombinator V4 was used to perform V gene, J gene and CDR3 annotation of TCR sequences. TCRs were defined as expanded if a significant change between any two time points was detected under a Poisson model with p below 0.0001. TCR abundances were normalised to the total number of TCRs sequenced per sample and expressed as counts per million. VDJdb, accessed on 1 November 2021, was searched for TCRs annotated for CMV, EBV and SARS-CoV-2, and TCRs annotated for more than one antigen were excluded. TCRdb redid the processing of the public reads, applying fastp at Q25 and MiXCR, and retained in-frame beta chains. Each record represents a unique CDR3 protein, reported with the most common genes and DNA among its rows. TCRdb's processing, not the study's, gives the V and J calls here. The sample table shows some 33,000 distinct CDR3 sequences, and roughly 5.2% are seen once. The ten largest clones capture under 25% of the sample.

The full study reports these points: Matching against VDJdb was skewed toward anti-spike CD8 responses, likely underestimated virus-specific expansions, and missed private and CD4 specificities.

Sequenced: whole blood. The sequence came from an adult who was a healthcare worker with PCR-confirmed SARS-CoV-2 infection or an uninfected control (not recorded which).

The nucleotides read TGTGCCAGCACTAGGGGTGACGGCTCGGGCACTGAAGCTTTCTTT. Translated, this gives CASTRGDGSGTEAFF. The rearranged chain carries TRBV7-9 and TRBJ1-1; the D region possibly corresponds to TRBD1 (5 bases align). From a lookup of the germline V gene (reference sequence), CDR1 and CDR2 are SEHNR and FQNEAQ. The trim is 7 bases for V and 4 bases for J, with a gap of 19 bases between the germline ends. The CDR3 holds 15 amino acids from the cysteine to the phenylalanine. The CDR3 DNA has 45 bases and is translated from base 1.